The T cell receptor beta chain described here comes from a study of T-cell memory formation after mild COVID-19. This clonotype was observed at least ten times. MiXCR was run by TCRdb on the 5' RACE reads, yielding one entry per CDR3 protein. The sample has approximately 300,000 distinct CDR3 sequences; roughly 8.2% are singletons. The CDR3 covers 15 residues. V shed 3 bases, J shed 6 bases, and the junction held 10 bases outside the gene matches. Germline V CDR1 and CDR2: DFQATT, SNEGSKA (reference sequence). The chain has TRBV20-1 and TRBJ2-3, with 9 bases aligning to TRBD2. The sequencing sample was made of PBMCs or a T cell subset sorted from them (not recorded which). The clonotype originates from a young man who had mild COVID-19 (a few samples of this study predate the infection). Cell type and time point are not known. The CDR3, as DNA: TGCAGTGCTAGTCGGGGCGGGGGGGCCTCGGATACGCAGTATTTT. This gives the protein CSASRGGGASDTQYF.